This TCR beta chain appears in the sequencing data of a study of regulatory T cells in long-lasting Graves disease. In the study overall: Those Graves' patients who were newly diagnosed had been on antithyroid drugs under 3 months.

Relying on iRepertoire HTBI primers and Arm-PCR of CDR3 regions, the team built TCR beta libraries. MiXCR was run by TCRdb on the multiplex PCR reads, yielding one entry per CDR3 protein. The data show over 450,000 distinct CDR3 sequences, with about 11% seen just once and roughly 8.9% held by the top ten. This clonotype was counted a few times. Time point meaning: newly diagnosed GD, antithyroid drugs for less than 3 months. Generation of the TCR library employed RNA extracted from PBMCs. The patients were enrolled through endocrinology in Xi'an, China. The sample also formed part of further work on T cells in Graves' hyperthyroidism and ophthalmopathy. That report adds: Blood shared most expanded thyroid clonotypes above 0.001.

The material sequenced was peripheral blood mononuclear cells (PBMCs), taken at new diagnosis, from a patient treated with antithyroid drugs. This clonotype originated in a woman aged 30 to 39 with Graves disease.

CDR3 coding DNA: TGTGCCTCCAAACAGGGGGCAGCGTTGGAGACCCAGTACTTC. Encoded protein: CASKQGAALETQYF. This chain connects TRBV7-9 to TRBJ2-5, with TRBD1 identical over 9 bases. The CDR3 loop spans 14 amino acids. CDR1 and CDR2 from the germline V gene are SEHNR and FQNEAQ (reference sequence). Trimming at V came to 11 bases and at J to 5 bases, leaving 12 bases not matched to a gene.